These T cell receptor beta chains were read from a single sample in a study of cytomegalovirus exposure and HLA in healthy donors. Repertoires were generated with immunoSEQ multiplex PCR, while TCRdb's copy carries only in-frame clones and drops some. This table holds tens of thousands of clones. Specimen: PBMCs. These receptors came from a human donor in good health. Each CDR3 is given with its conserved first and last residue. Each record gives: J gene, V gene, D gene, CDR3 DNA, CDR3 protein. The D gene is left open where the match is weak.

>TRBJ2-5|TRBV7-9|TRBD1
TGTGCCAGCAGCTTTGGACAGGATGAGACCCAGTACTTC
CASSFGQDETQYF
>TRBJ2-5|TRBV27|-
TGTGCCAGCAGTTTAATCGGGGAAGAGACCCAGTACTTC
CASSLIGEETQYF
>TRBJ1-6|TRBV6-4|TRBD1
TGTGCCAGCAGGGACAGGGGGTTTCTTAATTCACCCCTCCACTTT
CASRDRGFLNSPLHF
>TRBJ2-1|TRBV6-5|-
TGTGCCAGCAGCTCCGACACCCGCTCCTACAATGAGCAGTTCTTC
CASSSDTRSYNEQFF
>TRBJ2-7|TRBV2|TRBD1
TGTGCCAGCATAGACAGGGCCAACTCCTACGAGCAGTACTTC
CASIDRANSYEQYF
>TRBJ1-2|TRBV29-1|TRBD1
TGCAGCGCCGCTTCAGGGGGCAGAAGGGCGCAATATGGCTACACCTTC
CSAASGGRRAQYGYTF
>TRBJ1-1|TRBV6-6|-
TGTGCCAGCAGGAGACAGGACACTGAAGCTTTCTTT
CASRRQDTEAFF
>TRBJ2-5|TRBV7-3|-
TGTGCCAGCAGCCAATCAGGGGTCCAAGAGACCCAGTACTTC
CASSQSGVQETQYF
>TRBJ1-1|TRBV21-1|-
TGTGCCAGCAGCAAGTGGCAGGGGTACACTGAAGCTTTCTTT
CASSKWQGYTEAFF
>TRBJ1-6|TRBV5-1|TRBD1
TGCGCCAGCAGTCCTAGGACAGGGGGAGTGGACCTCCACTTT
CASSPRTGGVDLHF
>TRBJ2-7|TRBV11-3|-
TGTGCCAGCAGCGCGGGGCGGAACTACGAGCAGTACTTC
CASSAGRNYEQYF
>TRBJ1-1|TRBV28|-
TGTGCCAGCATCTCCTCCTCCTCCCCGGCTTTCTTT
CASISSSSPAFF
>TRBJ2-7|TRBV5-1|-
TGCGCCAGCAGGGGTGGGGGGGCATCCTACGAGCAGTACTTC
CASRGGGASYEQYF
>TRBJ2-7|TRBV18|-
TGTGCCAGCTCAACTTACAGGGAGTCCTACGAGCAGTACTTC
CASSTYRESYEQYF
>TRBJ2-3|TRBV2|-
TGTGCCAGCAGTGAGAGCCGTACAGATACGCAGTATTTT
CASSESRTDTQYF
>TRBJ2-5|TRBV2|TRBD1
TGTGCCAGCAGCAGGGGGGAGACCCAGTACTTC
CASSRGETQYF
>TRBJ2-1|TRBV5-6|TRBD2
TGTGCCAGCAGCTCTATTCTAGCGGGGGGCCCGAATGAGCAGTTCTTC
CASSSILAGGPNEQFF
>TRBJ2-7|TRBV7-9|-
TGTGCCAGCAGCTTAGTCGGGCAGGGCTACGAGCAGTACTTC
CASSLVGQGYEQYF
>TRBJ1-6|TRBV5-6|TRBD1
TGTGCCAGCAGCCCTCTTTCGGGACAGCTGAATTCACCCCTCCACTTT
CASSPLSGQLNSPLHF
>TRBJ2-7|TRBV28|-
TGTGCCAGCAGTTCGTCGAGGCAGCTCTACGAGCAGTACTTC
CASSSSRQLYEQYF
>TRBJ2-7|TRBV2|-
TGTGCCAGCTCCCCCACAATCCAGGGCCGATCCATTAAGTACTTC
CASSPTIQGRSIKYF
>TRBJ1-2|TRBV6-5|-
TGTGCCAGCAGCCCCGGACAGTATGGCTACACCTTC
CASSPGQYGYTF
>TRBJ1-2|TRBV4-2|-
TGTGCCAGCAGCCAAGATCGGGGAAATGGCTATGGCTACACCTTC
CASSQDRGNGYGYTF
>TRBJ1-4|TRBV29-1|-
TGCAGCGGCCTAGGAAAACTGTTTTTT
CSGLGKLFF
>TRBJ2-7|TRBV7-9|-
TGTGCCAGCAGCTTAGGGCAGGGTTTCTACGAGCAGTACTTC
CASSLGQGFYEQYF
>TRBJ1-3|TRBV5-1|-
TGCGCCAGCAGCTTGGCCACAGGAGGAAACACCATATATTTT
CASSLATGGNTIYF
>TRBJ1-4|TRBV9|TRBD1
TGTGCCAGCAGCGTAGCTACAGGGGTGGGCGAAAAACTGTTTTTT
CASSVATGVGEKLFF
>TRBJ1-3|TRBV7-3|-
TGTGCCAGCAGCCGTACAGGGAGTGGAAACACCATATATTTT
CASSRTGSGNTIYF
>TRBJ1-6|TRBV10-2|-
TGCGCCAGCAGCCCACAGGGACAATCTAATTCACCCCTCCACTTT
CASSPQGQSNSPLHF
>TRBJ2-7|TRBV10-1|TRBD1
TGCGCCATCCCCGGGACAGGGGTTTCCGAGCAGTACTTC
CAIPGTGVSEQYF
>TRBJ1-2|TRBV7-9|-
TGTGCCAGCAGCCCCCATTGGACAGAAGCTAACTATGGCTACACCTTC
CASSPHWTEANYGYTF
>TRBJ2-1|TRBV29-1|TRBD2
TGCAGCGTTGAAGATCGAGAACTAGCGGTCGCCGACAATGAGCAGTTCTTC
CSVEDRELAVADNEQFF
>TRBJ1-6|TRBV7-2|-
TGTGCCAGCAGCTTAAATCAGGGCTTAAATAATTCACCCCTCCACTTT
CASSLNQGLNNSPLHF
>TRBJ1-1|TRBV15|TRBD1
TGTGCCACCAGCTCCCGGACAGGGGGGTGGGTTCCTGAAGCTTTCTTT
CATSSRTGGWVPEAFF
>TRBJ1-5|TRBV27|-
TGTGCCAGCAGCACAGGGATGAGTCAGCCCCAGCATTTT
CASSTGMSQPQHF
>TRBJ2-7|TRBV25-1|-
TGTGCCAGTTGGCGGGGCAGTTCCTACGAGCAGTACTTC
CASWRGSSYEQYF
>TRBJ1-1|TRBV9|-
TGTGCCAGCAGGGGTTCTGAGGACACTGAAGCTTTCTTT
CASRGSEDTEAFF
>TRBJ2-5|TRBV5-1|-
TGCGCCAGCAGCTTACTCGGGGAAGAGACCCAGTACTTC
CASSLLGEETQYF